The clone carrying this T cell receptor (beta chain) was seen repeatedly, ten times or more. CDR3 length: 17 amino acids. Germline assignment: CDR1 SGHTA and CDR2 FQGNSA. Trimming took 0 bases from V and 6 from J; bases not matched to a gene: 11. The entry originates in a study of human T cells and chemical hapten exposure. As for the study in general: Each week of the roughly 23-week study, patients had diphenylcyclopropenone applied to the scalp. TCR yields per sample varied, mainly owing to small pooled library volume differences.

In the original processing: Sample TCR totals centred on a median of around 93,000, ranging about 20,000 to 750,000. TCRdb ran MiXCR on the RACE reads and lists one entry per CDR3 protein. The V and J calls and clone size come from TCRdb's table, not from the authors' own analysis. The sample lists some 81,000 distinct CDR3 sequences; 9.5% to 13% were seen once. The sample's time point: patch test 2, 6 weeks after DPC sensitization. The treatment denotes: therapeutic diphenylcyclopropenone sensitization with weekly scalp DPC. This receptor was identified in a man aged 18 to 30 with alopecia areata. Some clones in this sample may be carry-over from other donors' samples. The V gene is TRBV7-2, the J gene TRBJ1-5; TRBD1 matches 7 bases. This specimen consisted of whole blood, obtained in connection with sensitization to the hapten diphenylcyclopropenone (DPC). CDR3 residues: CASSLAIGTDGGQPQHF. The CDR3 DNA is TGTGCCAGCAGCTTAGCGATTGGGACAGATGGCGGTCAGCCCCAGCATTTT.